This T cell receptor beta chain was sequenced during a study of cytomegalovirus exposure and HLA in healthy donors. Broader study findings: Researchers reported from a later analysis that most CMV-associated TCR beta chains appeared HLA-restricted.

This clone was detected once. Its cognate antigen is unknown. PCR primers comprised 60 Vbeta and 13 Jbeta primers. The data were produced by immunoSEQ multiplex PCR, yet TCRdb's version contains in-frame clones alone and is incomplete. The sample lists around 94,000 clones; 50% to 80% were seen once. CDR1 and CDR2 from the germline V gene are KGHSH and LQKENI. V lost 4 bases, J lost 3 bases, and 5 bases stayed unmatched. This CDR3 contains 15 residues. The receptor was derived from a man younger than 45 in good health and CMV-seronegative. Material for sequencing was PBMCs. This chain joins TRBV18 and TRBJ2-7; 11 nucleotides match TRBD1. The CDR3: CASSQDRGPVYEQYF. Written as DNA, the CDR3 is TGTGCCAGCTCACAGGACAGGGGGCCGGTCTACGAGCAGTACTTC.